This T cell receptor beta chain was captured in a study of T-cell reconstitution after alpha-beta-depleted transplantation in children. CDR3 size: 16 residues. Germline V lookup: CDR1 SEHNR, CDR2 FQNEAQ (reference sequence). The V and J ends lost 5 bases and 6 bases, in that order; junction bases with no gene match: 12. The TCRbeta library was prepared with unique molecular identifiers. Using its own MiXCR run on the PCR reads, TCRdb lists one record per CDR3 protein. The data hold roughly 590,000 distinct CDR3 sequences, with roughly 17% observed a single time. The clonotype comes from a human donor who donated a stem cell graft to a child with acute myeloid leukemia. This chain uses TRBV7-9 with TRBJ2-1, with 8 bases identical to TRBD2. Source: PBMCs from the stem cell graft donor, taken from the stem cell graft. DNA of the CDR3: TGTGCCAGCAGCATGCGACTGTGGGCGGGGGGCAATGAGCAGTTCTTC. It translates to CASSMRLWAGGNEQFF.